This paragraph reports one T cell receptor (beta chain). This specimen belongs to a study of blood T cell repertoires in COVID-19. In the original analysis: It was from reference gene primer amplification that nucleated cell counts were estimated. The protocol was immunoSEQ multiplex PCR, while the TCRdb copy is restricted to in-frame clones and leaves out a portion. The V and J calls and clone size were taken over from that table, and D and trimming were inferred from the DNA. This table holds roughly 120,000 clones, around three quarters found once. This CDR3 spans 15 amino acids. The TCR was taken from a man in his 70s with acute or convalescent COVID-19. This sequence joins TRBV12-1 and TRBJ1-5. TRBV12-1 corresponds to a pseudogene. The source material was peripheral blood. CDR3 in DNA: TGTGCCAGCAGCTTTGGGGGGGACGTTCATCAGCCCCAGCATTTT. Its protein is CASSFGGDVHQPQHF.